This T cell receptor (beta chain) was profiled in a study of T-cell reconstitution after alpha-beta-depleted transplantation in children. Whole-study findings and limits: Diversity and T-cell counts at one year after transplant derived mostly from new T cells. Several hundred rapidly expanded clones from non-depleted graft cells reportedly supplied alpha-beta T cells about two months post-transplant.

Unique molecular identifiers featured in how the TCRbeta library was prepared. TCRdb reprocessed the PCR reads via MiXCR and lists one record per CDR3 protein. The sample holds 700,000 to 950,000 distinct CDR3 sequences, about 15% seen once. This clonotype appeared many times. Its antigen is unknown. CDR1 is LNHNV, CDR2 YYDKDF, per germline (reference sequence). Trimming removed 6 bases at V and 0 bases at J, with 9 bases between. CDR3 length equals 13 residues. Sequencing was performed on PBMCs, mostly from graft donor cells, taken 360 days after TCRalphabeta/CD19-depleted stem cell transplant. This clonotype originated in a male patient younger than 18 who had a stem cell transplant for acute lymphoblastic leukemia, so the T cells may come from the graft donor. J is TRBJ2-7 and V is TRBV15; no reliable D call. In DNA, the CDR3 is TGTGCCACCAGTCGACCGGGCTCCTACGAGCAGTACTTC. This sequence encodes CATSRPGSYEQYF.